The next 8 T cell receptor beta chains were all read from a single sample in a study of blood T cell repertoires in COVID-19. The method was immunoSEQ multiplex PCR; TCRdb's version includes in-frame clones alone and lacks a portion of them. The sample holds under 250,000 clones, about 82% seen once. The specimen sequenced was PBMCs or T cells enriched from blood (not recorded which). These receptors were collected from a woman aged 45-65 years with acute COVID-19.

This sequence joins TRBV19 and TRBJ1-1; 10 nucleotides agree with TRBD1. This CDR3 comprises 18 residues. Losses at the gene ends were 5 bases for V and 0 bases for J; bases not matched to a gene: 12. CDR1 and CDR2 (germline): LNHDA, SQIVND (reference sequence). The chain's CDR3 is CASSSIFRDRGLNTEAFF. In nucleotides, the CDR3 is TGTGCCAGTAGTTCTATCTTCCGGGACAGGGGCTTGAACACTGAAGCTTTCTTT.

The V call is TRBV19, the J call TRBJ1-4; the D gene is possibly TRBD1 (5 bases). V gave up 4 bases and J gave up 8 bases, with 11 bases separating them. This CDR3 spans 13 amino acids. Germline-derived CDR1 and CDR2 are LNHDA and SQIVND (reference sequence). The CDR3 DNA reads as TGTGCCAGTAGTAAAGGGGCAGAAGAAAAACTGTTTTTT. It is translated as CASSKGAEEKLFF. The variable domain in full, with the rest retrieved from reference TRBV19 and TRBJ1-4, is DGGITQSPKYLFRKEGQNVTLSCEQNLNHDAMYWYRQDPGQGLRLIYYSQIVNDFQKGDIAEGYSVSREKKESFPLTVTSAQKNPTAFYLCASSKGAEEKLFFGSGTQLSVL.

The V call is TRBV2, the J call TRBJ1-3; the D gene is possibly TRBD1 (5 bases). CDR1 is SNHLY, CDR2 FYNNEI, per germline. The CDR3 is 13 amino acids. V lost 8 bases and J lost 3, with 11 bases in between. The CDR3 loop reads CASVDSLGNTIYF. The CDR3 DNA sequence: TGTGCCAGCGTCGACAGCCTTGGAAACACCATATATTTT.

The J gene is TRBJ1-1, the V gene TRBV10-3; D is ambiguous. V lost 3 bases, J lost 3 bases, and 11 bases lay in between. The CDR3 covers 14 residues. Germline CDR1 and CDR2: ENHRY and SYGVKD. This CDR3 reads CAISEGWRDTEAFF. CDR3 bases: TGTGCCATCAGTGAAGGCTGGAGGGACACTGAAGCTTTCTTT.

The chain has TRBV27 and TRBJ2-7; no clear D. V dropped 7 bases and J dropped 0 bases, with 13 bases sitting between them. CDR3 size: 14 residues. Germline V CDR1 and CDR2: MNHEY, SMNVEV (reference sequence). In DNA form, the CDR3 reads TGTGCCAGCACTCCCGCTATCCACTCCTACGAGCAGTACTTC. It specifies CASTPAIHSYEQYF.

DNA of the CDR3: TGCGCCAGCAGCACTGGACAGGGTACGCGCGAGACCCAGTACTTC. Translated, it gives CASSTGQGTRETQYF. The V call is TRBV5-1, the J call TRBJ2-5, with 8 nucleotides matching TRBD1. This CDR3 has 15 amino acids. From germline, CDR1 is SGHRS and CDR2 YFSETQ. J lost 5 bases, V lost 4 bases, and 10 bases had no gene match.

The chain joins TRBV28 to TRBJ1-2, with a weak D call TRBD1 (5 bases). CDR1 is MDHEN and CDR2 is SYDVKM in the germline V gene. Deletions cut 10 bases from V and 2 bases from J, with 14 bases between. The CDR3 runs 13 residues. The CDR3: CAITKGHNYGYTF. The CDR3 DNA reads TGTGCCATCACGAAGGGGCACAACTATGGCTACACCTTC.

This clone occurred a few times. The V and J genes are TRBV4-3 and TRBJ1-2; no firm D call. Trimming took off 1 base at V and 3 bases at J, with 6 bases between the two ends. There are 13 residues in the CDR3. Germline CDR1 LGHNA, CDR2 YSLEER. Here the CDR3 reads CASSQGVDYGYTF. CDR3 DNA: TGCGCCAGCAGCCAAGGCGTGGACTATGGCTACACCTTC.